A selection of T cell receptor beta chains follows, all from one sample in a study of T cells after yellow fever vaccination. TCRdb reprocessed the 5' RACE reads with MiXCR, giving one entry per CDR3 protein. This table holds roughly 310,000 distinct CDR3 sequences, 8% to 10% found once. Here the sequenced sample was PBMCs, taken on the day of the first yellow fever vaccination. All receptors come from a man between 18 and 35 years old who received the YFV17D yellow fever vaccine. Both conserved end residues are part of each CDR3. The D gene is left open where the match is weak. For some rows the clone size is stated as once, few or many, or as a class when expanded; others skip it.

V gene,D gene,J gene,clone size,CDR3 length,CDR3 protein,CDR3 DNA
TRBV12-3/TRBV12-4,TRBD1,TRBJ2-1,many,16,CASSLGRGRLLIEQFF,TGTGCCAGCAGTTTGGGCAGGGGGCGATTACTTATTGAGCAGTTCTTC
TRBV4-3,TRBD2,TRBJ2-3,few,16,CASSQAVAGGTDTQYF,TGCGCCAGCAGCCAAGCGGTAGCGGGGGGCACAGATACGCAGTATTTT
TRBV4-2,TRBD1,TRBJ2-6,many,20,CASSVVPGQASRSGANVLTF,TGTGCCAGCAGCGTCGTCCCGGGACAGGCTTCAAGGTCTGGGGCCAACGTCCTGACTTTC
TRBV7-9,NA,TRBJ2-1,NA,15,CASSLFESSYNEQFF,TGTGCCAGCAGCTTATTTGAGAGCTCCTACAATGAGCAGTTCTTC
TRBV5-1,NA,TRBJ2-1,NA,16,CASSLARRAWDNEQFF,TGCGCCAGCAGCTTGGCCCGACGGGCTTGGGACAATGAGCAGTTCTTC
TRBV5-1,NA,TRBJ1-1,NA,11,CASSGDAEAFF,TGCGCCAGCAGCGGGGACGCTGAAGCTTTCTTT
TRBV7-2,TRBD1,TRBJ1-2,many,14,CASSSDRGFDGYTF,TGTGCCAGCAGCTCGGACAGGGGGTTTGATGGCTACACCTTC
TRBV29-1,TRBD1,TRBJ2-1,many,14,CSVEGHGTGGKQFF,TGCAGCGTTGAAGGCCACGGGACAGGGGGCAAGCAGTTCTTC
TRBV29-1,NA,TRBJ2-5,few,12,CSVEPPQETQYF,TGCAGCGTCGAGCCCCCCCAAGAGACCCAGTACTTC
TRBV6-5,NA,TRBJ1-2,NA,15,CASSYTEGGPLGYTF,TGTGCCAGCAGTTACACGGAGGGGGGGCCATTGGGCTACACCTTC
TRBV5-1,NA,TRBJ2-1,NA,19,CASSLARPSPRSSYNEQFF,TGCGCCAGCAGCTTGGCCAGGCCTAGCCCTAGGAGCTCCTACAATGAGCAGTTCTTC
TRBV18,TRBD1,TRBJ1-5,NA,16,CASSPPGQGGGQPQHF,TGTGCCAGCTCACCACCGGGACAGGGAGGTGGTCAGCCCCAGCATTTT
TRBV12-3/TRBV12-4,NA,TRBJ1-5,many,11,CASSFFGPQHF,TGTGCCAGCAGTTTCTTTGGGCCCCAGCATTTT
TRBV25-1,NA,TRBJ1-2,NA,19,CASSERGPTVQGWRVGYTF,TGTGCCAGCAGTGAACGGGGGCCGACCGTTCAGGGCTGGAGGGTTGGCTACACCTTC